This T cell receptor (beta chain) derives from a study of molecular identifiers for immune sequencing clone quantification. Study summary: For replicates, RNA isolated from approximately 20,000 or 98,000 naive CD8 cells was divided into five portions, of which four were sequenced.

Overall study results and limits: In naive cells, clones above 20 RNA copies held under 1% of molecules, whereas in effector cells they held over 97%.

Previously reported methods and listed TCR primers produced the bulk TCR libraries. MiXCR was run by TCRdb on the PCR reads, yielding one entry per CDR3 protein. The sample has more than 50,000 distinct CDR3 sequences, around a fifth seen once; the top ten hold about 1.5%. Construction of naive CD8 libraries employed about 17,000 to 1,100,000 sorted cells together with 10%, 30% or 50% RNA. This clonotype was counted at least ten times. Its matching antigen is unknown. V was clipped by 4 bases and J by 3 bases, with 7 bases between them. This CDR3 has 13 residues. Germline CDR1 and CDR2: SGHDN and FVKESK.

Input material: naive CD8+ T cells from blood, with Jurkat cell RNA spiked in. The sample's subset: FACS-sorted CD8+CD4-CCR7+CD45RA+ naive T cells. The chain has TRBV14 and TRBJ2-1; D is undetermined. This TCR was recovered from a human donor in good health. Some libraries in this study had Jurkat cell RNA spiked in. As DNA, the CDR3 is TGTGCCAGCAGCCCGACCAACTACAATGAGCAGTTCTTC. Translating gives CASSPTNYNEQFF.